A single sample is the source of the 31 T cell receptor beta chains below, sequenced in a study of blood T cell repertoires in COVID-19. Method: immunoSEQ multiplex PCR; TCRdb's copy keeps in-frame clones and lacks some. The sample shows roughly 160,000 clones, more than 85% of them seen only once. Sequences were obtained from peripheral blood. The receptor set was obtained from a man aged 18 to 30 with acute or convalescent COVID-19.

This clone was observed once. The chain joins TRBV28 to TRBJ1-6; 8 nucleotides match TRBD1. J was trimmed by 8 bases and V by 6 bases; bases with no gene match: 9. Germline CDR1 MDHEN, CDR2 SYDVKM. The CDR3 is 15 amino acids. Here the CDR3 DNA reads TGTGCCAGCAGGGGGACAGGCGTCTTCCATTCACCCCTCCACTTT. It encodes CASRGTGVFHSPLHF.

The CDR3 nucleotides are TGTGCCAGCAGCCTATACAGGGGGCCGCCATACAATGAGCAGTTCTTC. Translation: CASSLYRGPPYNEQFF. The chain joins TRBV3-1 (or the pseudogene TRBV3-2) to TRBJ2-1; 9 bases are a match to TRBD1. The CDR3 runs to 16 residues. Germline V gives CDR1 LGHDT, CDR2 YNNKEL (reference sequence). Trimming took 4 bases from V and 4 from J; bases not matched to a gene: 8.

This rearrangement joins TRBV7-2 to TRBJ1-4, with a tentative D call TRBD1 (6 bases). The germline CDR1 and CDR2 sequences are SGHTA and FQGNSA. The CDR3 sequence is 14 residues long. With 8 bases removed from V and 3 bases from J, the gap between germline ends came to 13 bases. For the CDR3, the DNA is TGTGCCAGCGGCCAGGGGCTGTCTAATGAAAAACTGTTTTTT. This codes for CASGQGLSNEKLFF.

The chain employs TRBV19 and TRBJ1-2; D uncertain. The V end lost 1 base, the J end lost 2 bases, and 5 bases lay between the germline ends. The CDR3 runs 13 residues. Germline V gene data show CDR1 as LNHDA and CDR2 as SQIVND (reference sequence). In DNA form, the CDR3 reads TGTGCCAGTAGTATAGGAGGGAACTATGGCTACACCTTC. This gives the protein CASSIGGNYGYTF.

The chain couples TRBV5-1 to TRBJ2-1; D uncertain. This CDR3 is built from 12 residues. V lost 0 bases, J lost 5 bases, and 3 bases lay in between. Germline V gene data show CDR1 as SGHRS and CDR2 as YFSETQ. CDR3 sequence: CASSLGDNEQFF. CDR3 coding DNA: TGCGCCAGCAGCTTGGGCGACAATGAGCAGTTCTTC.

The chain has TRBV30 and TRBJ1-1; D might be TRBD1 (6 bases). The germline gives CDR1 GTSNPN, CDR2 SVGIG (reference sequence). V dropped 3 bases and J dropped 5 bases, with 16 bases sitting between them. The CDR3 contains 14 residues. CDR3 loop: CAWRGRGAGTEAFF. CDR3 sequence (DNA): TGTGCCTGGAGAGGGAGGGGGGCTGGGACTGAAGCTTTCTTT.

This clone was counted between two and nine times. The CDR3 region is CASSPLLRGQEAFF. In DNA, the CDR3 is TGCGCCAGCAGCCCTTTACTCAGGGGGCAAGAGGCTTTCTTT. The rearrangement joins TRBV4-1 to TRBJ1-1; 8 positions match TRBD1. CDR1 MGHRA and CDR2 YSYEKL come from the germline V gene. The CDR3 totals 14 residues. Trimming removed 4 bases from V and 11 bases from J; junction bases left unmatched: 12.

CDR3 region: CASSGGDSWNTEAFF. The DNA for the CDR3 is TGTGCCAGCAGTGGAGGGGACAGTTGGAACACTGAAGCTTTCTTT. The V call is TRBV28, the J call TRBJ1-1; 7 positions match TRBD1. Germline assignment: CDR1 MDHEN and CDR2 SYDVKM. V lost 5 bases, J lost 1 base, and 7 bases stayed unmatched. The CDR3 has 15 residues.

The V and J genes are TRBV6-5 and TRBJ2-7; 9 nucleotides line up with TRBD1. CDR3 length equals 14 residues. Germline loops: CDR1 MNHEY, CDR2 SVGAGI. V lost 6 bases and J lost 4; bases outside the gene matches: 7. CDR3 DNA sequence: TGTGCCAGCAGCCGACAGGGGGGAGCTTACGAGCAGTACTTC. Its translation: CASSRQGGAYEQYF.

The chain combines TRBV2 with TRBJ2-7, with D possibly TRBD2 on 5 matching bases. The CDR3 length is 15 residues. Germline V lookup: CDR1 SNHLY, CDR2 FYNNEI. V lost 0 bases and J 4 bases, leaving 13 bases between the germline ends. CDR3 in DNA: TGTGCCAGCAGTGAAGCGCCCAAGCGGTTTTACGAGCAGTACGTC. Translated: CASSEAPKRFYEQYV.

The CDR3 sequence is CASSQTGQGGEKLFF. The CDR3 DNA follows: TGTGCCAGCAGCCAAACGGGACAGGGCGGGGAAAAACTGTTTTTT. V gene TRBV3-1 (or the pseudogene TRBV3-2) combines with J gene TRBJ1-4; the match to TRBD1 covers 9 bases. The trim removed 2 bases at V and 8 bases at J, leaving 6 bases unmatched. The CDR3 covers 15 residues. Germline V CDR1 and CDR2: LGHDT, YNNKEL (reference sequence).

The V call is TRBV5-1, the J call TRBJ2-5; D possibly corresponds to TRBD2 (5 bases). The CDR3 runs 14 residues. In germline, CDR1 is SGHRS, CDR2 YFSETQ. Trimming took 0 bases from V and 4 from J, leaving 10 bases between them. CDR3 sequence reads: CASSLVPSLETQYF. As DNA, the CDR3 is TGCGCCAGCAGCTTGGTCCCTAGCCTAGAGACCCAGTACTTC.

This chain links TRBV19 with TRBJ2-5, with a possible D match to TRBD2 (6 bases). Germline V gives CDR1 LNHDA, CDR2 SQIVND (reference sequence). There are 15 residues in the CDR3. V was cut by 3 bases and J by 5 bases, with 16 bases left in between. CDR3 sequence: CASSIGVGAGETQYF. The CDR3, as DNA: TGTGCCAGTAGTATCGGGGTAGGGGCGGGGGAGACCCAGTACTTC.

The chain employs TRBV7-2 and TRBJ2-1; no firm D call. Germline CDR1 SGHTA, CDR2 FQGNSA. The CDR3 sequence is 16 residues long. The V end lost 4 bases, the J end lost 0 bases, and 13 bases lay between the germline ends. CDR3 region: CASSSGLGYSYNEQFF. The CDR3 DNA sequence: TGTGCCAGCAGCTCGGGTCTAGGCTACTCCTACAATGAGCAGTTCTTC.

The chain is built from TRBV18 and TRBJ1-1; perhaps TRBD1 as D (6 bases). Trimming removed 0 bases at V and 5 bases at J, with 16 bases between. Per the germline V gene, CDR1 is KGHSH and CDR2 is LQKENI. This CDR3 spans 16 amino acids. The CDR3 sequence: CASSPPGRTDLTEAFF. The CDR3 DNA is TGTGCCAGCTCACCACCTGGAAGGACAGACTTAACTGAAGCTTTCTTT.

The chain's CDR3 is CASGNGGGNEQFF. CDR3 DNA: TGCGCCAGCGGAAACGGCGGGGGCAATGAGCAGTTCTTC. The chain combines TRBV10-2 with TRBJ2-1; 7 nucleotides match TRBD2. The germline V gene has CDR1 WSHSY and CDR2 SAAADI. The ends lost 8 bases at V and 6 bases at J; junction bases unmatched: 7. This CDR3 comprises 13 residues.

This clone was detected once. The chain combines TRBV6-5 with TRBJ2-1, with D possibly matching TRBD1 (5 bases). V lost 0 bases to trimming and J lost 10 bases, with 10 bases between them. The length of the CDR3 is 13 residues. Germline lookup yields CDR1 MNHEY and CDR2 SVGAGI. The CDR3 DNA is TGTGCCAGCAGTTACTCTGCATGGGGCGAGCAGTTCTTC. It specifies CASSYSAWGEQFF.

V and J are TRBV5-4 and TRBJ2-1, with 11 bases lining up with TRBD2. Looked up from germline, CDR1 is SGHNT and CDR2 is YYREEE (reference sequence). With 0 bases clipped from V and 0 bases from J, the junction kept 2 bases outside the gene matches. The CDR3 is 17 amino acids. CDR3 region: CASSLVSGGASYNEQFF. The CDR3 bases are TGTGCCAGCAGCTTGGTTAGCGGGGGGGCCTCCTACAATGAGCAGTTCTTC.

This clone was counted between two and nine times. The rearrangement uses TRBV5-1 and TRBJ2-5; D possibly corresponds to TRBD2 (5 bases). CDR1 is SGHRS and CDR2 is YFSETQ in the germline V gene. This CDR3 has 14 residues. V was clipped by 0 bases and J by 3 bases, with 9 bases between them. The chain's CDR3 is CASSLDLGEETQYF. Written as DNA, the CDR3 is TGCGCCAGCAGCTTGGATCTCGGGGAAGAGACCCAGTACTTC.

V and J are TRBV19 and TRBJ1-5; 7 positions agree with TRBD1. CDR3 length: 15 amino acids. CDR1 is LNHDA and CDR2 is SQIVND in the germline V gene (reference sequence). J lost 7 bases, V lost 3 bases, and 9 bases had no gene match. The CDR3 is CASSIQGGSGQPQHF. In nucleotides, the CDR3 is TGTGCCAGTAGTATTCAGGGGGGAAGTGGGCAGCCCCAGCATTTT. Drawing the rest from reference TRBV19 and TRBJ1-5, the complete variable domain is DGGITQSPKYLFRKEGQNVTLSCEQNLNHDAMYWYRQDPGQGLRLIYYSQIVNDFQKGDIAEGYSVSREKKESFPLTVTSAQKNPTAFYLCASSIQGGSGQPQHFGDGTRLSIL.

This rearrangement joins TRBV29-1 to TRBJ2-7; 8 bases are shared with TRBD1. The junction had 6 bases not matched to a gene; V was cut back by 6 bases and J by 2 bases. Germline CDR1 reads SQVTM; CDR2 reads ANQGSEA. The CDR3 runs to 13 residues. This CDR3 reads CSVQTGATYEQYF. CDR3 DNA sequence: TGCAGCGTCCAGACAGGGGCCACCTACGAGCAGTACTTC.

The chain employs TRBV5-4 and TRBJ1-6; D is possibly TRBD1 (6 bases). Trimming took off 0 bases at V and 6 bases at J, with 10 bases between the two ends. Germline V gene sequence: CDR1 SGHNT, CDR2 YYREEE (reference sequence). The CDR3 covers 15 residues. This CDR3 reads CASSLGQVPNSPLHF. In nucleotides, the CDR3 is TGTGCCAGCAGCTTGGGACAGGTTCCTAATTCACCCCTCCACTTT.

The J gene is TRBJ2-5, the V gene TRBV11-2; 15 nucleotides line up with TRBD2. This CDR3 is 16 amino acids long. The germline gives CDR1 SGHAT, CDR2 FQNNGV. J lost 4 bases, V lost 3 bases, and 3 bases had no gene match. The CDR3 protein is CASSLGLAGGTETQYF. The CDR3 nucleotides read TGTGCCAGCAGCTTGGGACTAGCGGGGGGTACAGAGACCCAGTACTTC.

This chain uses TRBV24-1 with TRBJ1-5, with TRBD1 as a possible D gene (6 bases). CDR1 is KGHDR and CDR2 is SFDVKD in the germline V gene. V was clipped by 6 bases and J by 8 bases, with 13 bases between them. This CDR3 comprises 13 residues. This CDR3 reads CATSSGVGKPQHF. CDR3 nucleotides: TGTGCCACCAGTTCAGGGGTAGGGAAGCCCCAGCATTTT.

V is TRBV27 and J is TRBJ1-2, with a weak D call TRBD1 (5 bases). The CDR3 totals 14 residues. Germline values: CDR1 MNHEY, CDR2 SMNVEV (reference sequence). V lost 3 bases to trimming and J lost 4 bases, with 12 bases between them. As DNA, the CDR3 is TGTGCCAGCAGTTTTTCCGACAGAGTCTATGGCTACACCTTC. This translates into CASSFSDRVYGYTF.

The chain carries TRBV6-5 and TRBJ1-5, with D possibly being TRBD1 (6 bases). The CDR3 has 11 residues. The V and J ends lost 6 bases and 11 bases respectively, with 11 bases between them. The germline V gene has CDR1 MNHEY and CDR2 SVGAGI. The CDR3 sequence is CASRGHPSQHF. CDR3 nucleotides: TGTGCCAGCAGGGGACACCCCTCCCAGCATTTT.

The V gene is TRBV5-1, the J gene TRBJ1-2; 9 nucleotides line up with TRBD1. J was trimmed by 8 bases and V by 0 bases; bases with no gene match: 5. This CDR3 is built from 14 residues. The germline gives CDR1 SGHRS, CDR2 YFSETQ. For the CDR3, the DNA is TGCGCCAGCAGCTTGGGGGACAGGGCCCAGGGCTACACCTTC. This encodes CASSLGDRAQGYTF. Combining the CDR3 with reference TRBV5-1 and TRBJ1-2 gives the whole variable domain KAGVTQTPRYLIKTRGQQVTLSCSPISGHRSVSWYQQTPGQGLQFLFEYFSETQRNKGNFPGRFSGRQFSNSRSEMNVSTLELGDSALYLCASSLGDRAQGYTFGSGTRLTVV.

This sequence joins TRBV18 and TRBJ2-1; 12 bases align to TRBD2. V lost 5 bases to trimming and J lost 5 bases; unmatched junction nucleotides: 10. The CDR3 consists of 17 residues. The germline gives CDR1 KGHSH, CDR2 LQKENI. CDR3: CASSTRLAGARDNEQFF. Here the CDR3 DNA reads TGTGCCAGCTCAACCCGACTAGCGGGGGCCCGGGACAATGAGCAGTTCTTC. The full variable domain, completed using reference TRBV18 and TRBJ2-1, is NAGVMQNPRHLVRRRGQEARLRCSPMKGHSHVYWYRQLPEEGLKFMVYLQKENIIDESGMPKERFSAEFPKEGPSILRIQQVVRGDSAAYFCASSTRLAGARDNEQFFGPGTRLTVL.

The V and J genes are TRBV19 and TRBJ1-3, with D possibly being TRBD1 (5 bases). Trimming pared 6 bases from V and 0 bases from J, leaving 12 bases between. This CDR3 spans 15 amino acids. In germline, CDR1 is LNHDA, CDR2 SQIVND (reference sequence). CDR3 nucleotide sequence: TGTGCCAGTAGGCGAGCAGGGATCTCTGGAAACACCATATATTTT. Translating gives CASRRAGISGNTIYF.

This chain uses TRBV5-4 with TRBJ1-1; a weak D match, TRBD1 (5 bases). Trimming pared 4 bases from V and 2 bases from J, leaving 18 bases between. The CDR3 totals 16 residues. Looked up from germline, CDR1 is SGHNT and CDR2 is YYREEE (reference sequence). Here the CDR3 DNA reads TGTGCCAGCAGCCTAAAATTGACAGCTACAAACACTGAAGCTTTCTTT. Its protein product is CASSLKLTATNTEAFF.

The DNA for the CDR3 is TGTGCCAGCAGCTATGAGACAGGGGACACGGAGACCCAGTACTTC. It codes for CASSYETGDTETQYF. The V call is TRBV7-8, the J call TRBJ2-5; 8 bases line up with TRBD1. The junction had 9 bases not matched to a gene; V was cut back by 4 bases and J by 5 bases. The germline V gene has CDR1 SGHVS and CDR2 FQNEAQ. This CDR3 has 15 residues.